The clone carrying this TCR beta chain was detected a few times. This sample was included in a study of CD8 T cells in ankylosing spondylitis. Per the germline V gene, CDR1 is MNHEY and CDR2 is SVGAGI. This CDR3 is 17 amino acids long. The J segment lost 0 bases and the V segment lost 2 bases, leaving 7 bases of the junction unmatched. TCRdb recomputed calls from the 5' RACE reads with MiXCR, one row per CDR3 protein. The sample contains about 300,000 distinct CDR3 sequences, about a fifth of which appear only once. What was sequenced was blood, either unsorted or a sorted T cell fraction (not recorded which). This TCR was recovered from a female donor with ankylosing spondylitis or in good health (not recorded which). This rearrangement joins TRBV6-5 to TRBJ2-5; 9 nucleotides match TRBD2. CDR3 protein: CASSYERTSGYQETQYF. The CDR3 bases are TGTGCCAGCAGTTACGAACGAACTAGCGGGTACCAAGAGACCCAGTACTTC.